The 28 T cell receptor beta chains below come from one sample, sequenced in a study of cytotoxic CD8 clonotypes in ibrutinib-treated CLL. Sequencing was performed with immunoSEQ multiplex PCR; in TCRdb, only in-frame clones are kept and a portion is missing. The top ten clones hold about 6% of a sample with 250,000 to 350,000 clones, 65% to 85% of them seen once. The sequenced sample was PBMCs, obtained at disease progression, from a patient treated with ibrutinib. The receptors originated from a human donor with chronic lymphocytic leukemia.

The CDR3 DNA is TGTGCCAGTAGTATAGTGTTGAGGGTGGACTCCTACGAGCAGTACTTC. Encoded protein: CASSIVLRVDSYEQYF. The chain joins TRBV19 to TRBJ2-7, with a tentative D call TRBD2 (5 bases). This CDR3 is 16 amino acids long. From germline, CDR1 is LNHDA and CDR2 SQIVND (reference sequence). V dropped 1 base and J dropped 0 bases, with 13 bases sitting between them. The whole variable domain, filled in from reference TRBV19 and TRBJ2-7, reads DGGITQSPKYLFRKEGQNVTLSCEQNLNHDAMYWYRQDPGQGLRLIYYSQIVNDFQKGDIAEGYSVSREKKESFPLTVTSAQKNPTAFYLCASSIVLRVDSYEQYFGPGTRLTVT.

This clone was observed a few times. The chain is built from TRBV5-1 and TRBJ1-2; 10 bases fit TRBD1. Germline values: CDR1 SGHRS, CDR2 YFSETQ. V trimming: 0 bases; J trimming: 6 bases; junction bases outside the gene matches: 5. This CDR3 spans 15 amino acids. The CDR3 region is CASSLGGTGAHGYTF. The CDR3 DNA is TGCGCCAGCAGCTTGGGAGGGACAGGGGCTCATGGCTACACCTTC.

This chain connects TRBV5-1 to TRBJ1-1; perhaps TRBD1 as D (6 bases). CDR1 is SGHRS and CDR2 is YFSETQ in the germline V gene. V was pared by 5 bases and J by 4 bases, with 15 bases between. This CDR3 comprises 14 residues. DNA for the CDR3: TGCGCCAGCAGTGACGGGGGGCTTGCCACTGAAGCTTTCTTT. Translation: CASSDGGLATEAFF.

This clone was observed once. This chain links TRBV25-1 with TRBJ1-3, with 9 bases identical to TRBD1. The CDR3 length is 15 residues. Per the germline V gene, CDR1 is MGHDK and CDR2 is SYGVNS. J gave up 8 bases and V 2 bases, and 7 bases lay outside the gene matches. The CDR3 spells CASSERDRVMDTIYF. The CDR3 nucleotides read TGTGCCAGCAGTGAAAGGGACAGGGTCATGGACACCATATATTTT.

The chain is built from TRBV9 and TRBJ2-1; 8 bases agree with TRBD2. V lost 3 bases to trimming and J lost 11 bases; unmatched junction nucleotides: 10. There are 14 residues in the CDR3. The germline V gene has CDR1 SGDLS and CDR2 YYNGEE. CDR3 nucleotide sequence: TGTGCCAGCAGCGCACCCGGGACTAGGGGTCAGCAGTTCTTC. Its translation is CASSAPGTRGQQFF.

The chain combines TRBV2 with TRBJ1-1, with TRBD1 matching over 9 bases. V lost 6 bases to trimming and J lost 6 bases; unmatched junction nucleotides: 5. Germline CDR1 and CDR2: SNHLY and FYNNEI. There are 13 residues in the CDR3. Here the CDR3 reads CASRGQGLAEAFF. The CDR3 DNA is TGTGCCAGCAGGGGACAGGGTTTGGCTGAAGCTTTCTTT.

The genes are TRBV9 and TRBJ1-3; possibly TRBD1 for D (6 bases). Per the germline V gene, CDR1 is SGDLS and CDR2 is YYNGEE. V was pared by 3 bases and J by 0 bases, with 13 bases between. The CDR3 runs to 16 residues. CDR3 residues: CASSGNRESSGNTIYF. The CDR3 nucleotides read TGTGCCAGCAGCGGCAACAGGGAGAGCTCTGGAAACACCATATATTTT.

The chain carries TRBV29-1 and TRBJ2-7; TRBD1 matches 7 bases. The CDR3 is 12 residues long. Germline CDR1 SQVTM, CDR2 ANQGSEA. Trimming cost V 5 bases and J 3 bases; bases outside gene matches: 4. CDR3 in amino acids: CSVRQGVYEQYF. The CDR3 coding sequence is TGCAGCGTTCGACAGGGCGTCTACGAGCAGTACTTC.

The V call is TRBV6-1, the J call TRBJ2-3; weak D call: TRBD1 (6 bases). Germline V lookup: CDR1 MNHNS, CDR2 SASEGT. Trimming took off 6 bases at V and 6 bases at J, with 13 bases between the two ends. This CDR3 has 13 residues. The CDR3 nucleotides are TGTGCCAGCAGGGATACAGGGACCGATACGCAGTATTTT. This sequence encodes CASRDTGTDTQYF.

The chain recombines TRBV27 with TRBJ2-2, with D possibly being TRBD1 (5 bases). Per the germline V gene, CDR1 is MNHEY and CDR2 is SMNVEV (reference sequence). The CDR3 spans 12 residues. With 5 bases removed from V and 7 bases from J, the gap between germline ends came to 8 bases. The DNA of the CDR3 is TGTGCCAGCAGTCCCAGGGTCGGGGAGCTGTTTTTT. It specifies CASSPRVGELFF.

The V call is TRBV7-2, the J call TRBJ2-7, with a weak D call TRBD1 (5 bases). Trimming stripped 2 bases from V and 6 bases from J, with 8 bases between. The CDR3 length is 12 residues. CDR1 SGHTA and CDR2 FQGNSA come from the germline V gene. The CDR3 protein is CASSLRGLEQYF. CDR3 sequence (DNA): TGTGCCAGCAGCTTAAGGGGTCTCGAGCAGTACTTC.

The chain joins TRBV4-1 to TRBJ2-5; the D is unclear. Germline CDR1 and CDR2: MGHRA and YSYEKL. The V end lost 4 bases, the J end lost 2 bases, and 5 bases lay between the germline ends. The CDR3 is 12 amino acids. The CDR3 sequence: CASSPPQETQYF. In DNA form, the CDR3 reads TGCGCCAGCAGCCCCCCACAAGAGACCCAGTACTTC.

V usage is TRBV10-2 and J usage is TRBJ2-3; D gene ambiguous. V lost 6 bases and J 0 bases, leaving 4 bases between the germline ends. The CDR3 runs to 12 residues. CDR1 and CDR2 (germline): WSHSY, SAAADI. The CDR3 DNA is TGCGCCAGCAGAGAGAGCACAGATACGCAGTATTTT. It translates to CASRESTDTQYF.

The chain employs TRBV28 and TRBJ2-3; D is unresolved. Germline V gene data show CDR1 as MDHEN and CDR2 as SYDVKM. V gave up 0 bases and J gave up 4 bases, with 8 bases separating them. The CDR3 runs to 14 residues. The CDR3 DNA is TGTGCCAGCAGTTTATGGGGCCCCGCAGATACGCAGTATTTT. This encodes CASSLWGPADTQYF.

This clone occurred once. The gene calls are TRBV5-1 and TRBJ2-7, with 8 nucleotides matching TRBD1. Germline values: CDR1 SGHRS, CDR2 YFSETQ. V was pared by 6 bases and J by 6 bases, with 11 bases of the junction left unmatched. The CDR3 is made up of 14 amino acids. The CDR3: CASKAGTGTFEQYF. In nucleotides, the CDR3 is TGCGCCAGCAAAGCCGGGACAGGAACCTTCGAGCAGTACTTC.

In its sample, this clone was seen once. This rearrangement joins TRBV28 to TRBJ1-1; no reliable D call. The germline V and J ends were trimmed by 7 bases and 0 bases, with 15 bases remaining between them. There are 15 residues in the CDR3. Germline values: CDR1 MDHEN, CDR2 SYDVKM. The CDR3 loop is CASNTLGVVNTEAFF. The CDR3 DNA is TGTGCCAGCAACACGCTCGGGGTTGTGAACACTGAAGCTTTCTTT.

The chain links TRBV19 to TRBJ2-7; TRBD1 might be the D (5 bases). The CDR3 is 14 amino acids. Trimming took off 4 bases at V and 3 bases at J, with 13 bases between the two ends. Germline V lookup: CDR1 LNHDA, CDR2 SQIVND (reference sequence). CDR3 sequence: CASSTSDKYYEQYF. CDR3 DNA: TGTGCCAGTAGTACATCGGACAAATACTACGAGCAGTACTTC.

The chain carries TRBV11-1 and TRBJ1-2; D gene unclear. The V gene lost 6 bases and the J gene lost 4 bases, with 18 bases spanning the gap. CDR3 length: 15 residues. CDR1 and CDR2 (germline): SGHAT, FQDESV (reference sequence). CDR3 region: CASSSSPGGPYGYTF. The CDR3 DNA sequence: TGTGCCAGCAGTTCCTCGCCTGGCGGACCCTATGGCTACACCTTC.

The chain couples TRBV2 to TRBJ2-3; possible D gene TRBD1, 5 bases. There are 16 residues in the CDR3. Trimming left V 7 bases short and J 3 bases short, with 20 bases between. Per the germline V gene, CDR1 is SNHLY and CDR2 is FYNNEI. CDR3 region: CASKYLRTPHTDTQYF. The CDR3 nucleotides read TGTGCCAGCAAGTACCTCCGGACACCCCATACAGATACGCAGTATTTT.

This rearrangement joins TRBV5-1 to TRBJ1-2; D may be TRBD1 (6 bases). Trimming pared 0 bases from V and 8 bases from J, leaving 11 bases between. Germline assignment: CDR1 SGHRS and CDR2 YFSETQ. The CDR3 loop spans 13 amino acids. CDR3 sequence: CASSLDARGGYTF. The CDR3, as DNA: TGCGCCAGCAGCTTGGACGCCAGGGGCGGCTACACCTTC.

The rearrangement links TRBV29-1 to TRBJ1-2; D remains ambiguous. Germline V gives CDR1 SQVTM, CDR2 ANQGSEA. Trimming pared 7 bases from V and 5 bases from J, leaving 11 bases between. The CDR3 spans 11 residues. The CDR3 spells CSAPDGYGYTF. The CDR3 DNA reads TGCAGCGCCCCTGACGGTTATGGCTACACCTTC.

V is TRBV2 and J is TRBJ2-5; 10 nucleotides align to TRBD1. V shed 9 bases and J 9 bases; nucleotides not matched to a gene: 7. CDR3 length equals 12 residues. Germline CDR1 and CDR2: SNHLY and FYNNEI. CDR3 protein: CARSGTGEAQYF. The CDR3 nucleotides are TGTGCCAGATCCGGGACAGGGGAGGCCCAGTACTTC.

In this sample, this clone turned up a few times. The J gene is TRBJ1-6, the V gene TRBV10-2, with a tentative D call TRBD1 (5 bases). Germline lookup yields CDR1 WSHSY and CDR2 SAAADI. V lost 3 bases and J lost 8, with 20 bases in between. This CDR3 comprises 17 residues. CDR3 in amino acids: CASSEMGGNFRDSPLHF. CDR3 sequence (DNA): TGCGCCAGCAGTGAAATGGGGGGGAATTTTAGGGATTCACCCCTCCACTTT.

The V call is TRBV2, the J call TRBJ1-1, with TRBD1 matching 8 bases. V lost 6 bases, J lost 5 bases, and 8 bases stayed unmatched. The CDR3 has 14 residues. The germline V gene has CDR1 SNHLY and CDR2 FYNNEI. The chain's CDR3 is CASRQGAYVTEAFF. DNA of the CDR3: TGTGCCAGCAGGCAGGGGGCGTATGTGACTGAAGCTTTCTTT.

CDR3 residues: CASSQDAWSREQYF. In DNA, the CDR3 is TGCGCCAGCAGCCAAGACGCTTGGAGCCGCGAGCAGTACTTC. The gene calls are TRBV4-3 and TRBJ2-7; D not certain. CDR3 length: 14 residues. Per the germline V gene, CDR1 is LGHNA and CDR2 is YSLEER. Trimming took 0 bases from V and 6 from J, leaving 12 bases between them.

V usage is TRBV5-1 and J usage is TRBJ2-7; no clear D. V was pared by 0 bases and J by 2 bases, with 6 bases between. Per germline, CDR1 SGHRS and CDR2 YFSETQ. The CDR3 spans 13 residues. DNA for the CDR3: TGCGCCAGCAGCTTGGAGTCTACCTACGAGCAGTACTTC. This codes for CASSLESTYEQYF.

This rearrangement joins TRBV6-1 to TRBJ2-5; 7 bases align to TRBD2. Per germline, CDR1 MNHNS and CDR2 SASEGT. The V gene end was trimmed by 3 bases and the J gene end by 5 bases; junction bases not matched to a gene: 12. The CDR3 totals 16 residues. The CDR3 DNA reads TGTGCCAGCAGTGACCCACGGGGGGTTCATGGGGAGACCCAGTACTTC. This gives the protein CASSDPRGVHGETQYF.

The CDR3 spells CASSPGDSPYNEQFF. The CDR3 DNA reads as TGCGCCAGCAGCCCTGGGGACAGCCCCTACAATGAGCAGTTCTTC. V is TRBV5-1 and J is TRBJ2-1, with 7 nucleotides matching TRBD1. This CDR3 is built from 15 residues. The V gene's germline CDR1 is SGHRS and CDR2 YFSETQ. The V and J ends lost 4 bases and 2 bases, in that order; junction bases with no gene match: 6.